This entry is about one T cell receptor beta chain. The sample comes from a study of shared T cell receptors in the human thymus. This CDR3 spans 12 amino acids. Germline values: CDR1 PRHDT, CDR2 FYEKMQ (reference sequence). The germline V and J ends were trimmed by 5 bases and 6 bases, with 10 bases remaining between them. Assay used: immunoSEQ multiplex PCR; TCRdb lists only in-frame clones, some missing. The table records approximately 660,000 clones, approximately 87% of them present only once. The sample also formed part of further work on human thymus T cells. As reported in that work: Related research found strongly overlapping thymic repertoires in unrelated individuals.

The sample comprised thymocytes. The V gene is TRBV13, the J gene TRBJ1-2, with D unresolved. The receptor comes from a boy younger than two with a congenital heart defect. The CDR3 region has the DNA TGTGCCAGCAGCCTGCACGGGGATGGCTACACCTTC. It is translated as CASSLHGDGYTF. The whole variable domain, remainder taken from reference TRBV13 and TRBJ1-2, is AAGVIQSPRHLIKEKRETATLKCYPIPRHDTVYWYQQGPGQDPQFLISFYEKMQSDKGSIPDRFSAQQFSDYHSELNMSSLELGDSALYFCASSLHGDGYTFGSGTRLTVV.